The 3 T cell receptor beta chains presented below share a single source sample, sequenced in a study of OX40 agonist ivuxolimab in advanced cancers. Sequencing was performed with immunoSEQ multiplex PCR; in TCRdb, only in-frame clones are kept and a portion is missing. Here the sample spans 15,000 to 20,000 clones, more than 75% being singletons. Source: CD4+ or CD8+ T cells sorted from blood, taken in a trial of the OX40 agonist ivuxolimab. The source is an adult with an advanced solid tumor such as melanoma, head and neck, liver or kidney cancer.

By its share, this clone is medium-sized. The chain recombines TRBV5-4 with TRBJ1-2; D not resolved. CDR1 and CDR2 (germline): SGHNT, YYREEE (reference sequence). V dropped 1 base and J dropped 7 bases, with 17 bases sitting between them. This CDR3 comprises 15 residues. The DNA for the CDR3 is TGTGCCAGCAGCTTGTTTAGGGAGGTTCCTAGTGGCTACACCTTC. Protein: CASSLFREVPSGYTF.

The chain uses TRBV5-6 and TRBJ1-1; tentatively, D is TRBD1 (6 bases). The V end lost 4 bases, the J end lost 5 bases, and 12 bases lay between the germline ends. The CDR3 runs to 13 residues. Germline V gene data show CDR1 as SGHDT and CDR2 as YYEEEE. In nucleotides, the CDR3 is TGTGCCAGCAGCAGAAACAGGGTAACTGAAGCTTTCTTT. This sequence encodes CASSRNRVTEAFF.

This chain uses TRBV9 with TRBJ2-2; tentatively, D is TRBD1 (6 bases). This CDR3 spans 13 amino acids. Germline values: CDR1 SGDLS, CDR2 YYNGEE. Deletions cut 5 bases from V and 1 base from J, with 6 bases between. For the CDR3, the DNA is TGTGCCAGCAGGACAGGGAACACCGGGGAGCTGTTTTTT. Protein sequence: CASRTGNTGELFF.